These 25 T cell receptor beta chains were all obtained from the same sample, sequenced in a study of cytomegalovirus exposure and HLA in healthy donors. PCR employed 60 Vbeta and 13 Jbeta primers. The assay was immunoSEQ multiplex PCR, and TCRdb's table has in-frame clones only and misses some. The data hold around 130,000 clones, with around 77% observed a single time. Input material: PBMCs. These receptors were taken from a young man in good health and CMV-seropositive.

The chain recombines TRBV14 with TRBJ2-2; D may be TRBD1 (6 bases). This CDR3 has 16 residues. The V end lost 4 bases, the J end lost 0 bases, and 12 bases lay between the germline ends. CDR1 and CDR2 from the germline V gene are SGHDN and FVKESK. CDR3 sequence reads: CASSPRWTANTGELFF. DNA of the CDR3: TGTGCCAGCAGCCCACGATGGACAGCGAACACCGGGGAGCTGTTTTTT.

CDR3 nucleotide sequence: TGCGCCAGCAGCTCCCTAGCGGGAAGGGGTAATGAGCAGTTCTTC. Translated: CASSSLAGRGNEQFF. The chain recombines TRBV5-1 with TRBJ2-1, with 9 bases lining up with TRBD2. Trimming removed 3 bases from V and 7 bases from J; junction bases left unmatched: 8. Germline CDR1 and CDR2: SGHRS and YFSETQ. The CDR3 is 15 amino acids.

The chain is built from TRBV7-9 and TRBJ2-7; 12 nucleotides line up with TRBD1. Trimming removed 4 bases from V and 6 bases from J; junction bases left unmatched: 7. Per the germline V gene, CDR1 is SEHNR and CDR2 is FQNEAQ (reference sequence). The CDR3 is 15 amino acids. CDR3 nucleotide sequence: TGTGCCAGCAGCTCATCCGGGACAGGGGGCGCCGAGCAGTACTTC. Protein: CASSSSGTGGAEQYF.

This chain uses TRBV5-6 with TRBJ2-7; the match to TRBD1 covers 7 bases. The CDR3 runs 15 residues. V shed 1 base and J 4 bases; nucleotides not matched to a gene: 8. The germline V gene encodes CDR1 SGHDT and CDR2 YYEEEE. The CDR3 spells CASSLPGGLSYEQYF. CDR3 sequence (DNA): TGTGCCAGCAGCTTGCCAGGGGGTCTTTCTTACGAGCAGTACTTC.

The chain uses TRBV29-1 and TRBJ1-2; no definite D call. With 4 bases removed from V and 8 bases from J, the gap between germline ends came to 14 bases. The CDR3 is 12 amino acids. From germline, CDR1 is SQVTM and CDR2 ANQGSEA. The CDR3 region is CSVVGVARGYTF. CDR3 DNA sequence: TGCAGCGTTGTCGGAGTGGCGAGGGGCTACACCTTC. Looking up the rest from reference TRBV29-1 and TRBJ1-2 gives the full variable domain: SAVISQKPSRDICQRGTSLTIQCQVDSQVTMMFWYRQQPGQSLTLIATANQGSEATYESGFVIDKFPISRPNLTFSTLTVSNMSPEDSSIYLCSVVGVARGYTFGSGTRLTVV.

The chain recombines TRBV18 with TRBJ1-3, with 7 nucleotides matching TRBD1. The CDR3 consists of 15 residues. Trimming took 6 bases from V and 0 from J; bases not matched to a gene: 5. In germline, CDR1 is KGHSH, CDR2 LQKENI. CDR3 coding DNA: TGTGCCAGCTCCGAGGACAGGAACTCTGGAAACACCATATATTTT. Protein: CASSEDRNSGNTIYF.

This clone was observed a few times. The chain carries TRBV5-1 and TRBJ1-2, with D possibly matching TRBD1 (5 bases). CDR1 is SGHRS, CDR2 YFSETQ, per germline. Trimming took off 2 bases at V and 2 bases at J, with 22 bases between the two ends. CDR3 length: 18 residues. DNA for the CDR3: TGCGCCAGCAGCTTTTCCCCCTGGGGGGAGGGCTCGAACTATGGCTACACCTTC. Translated: CASSFSPWGEGSNYGYTF. Using reference TRBV5-1 and TRBJ1-2 for the parts outside the CDR3, the full variable domain is KAGVTQTPRYLIKTRGQQVTLSCSPISGHRSVSWYQQTPGQGLQFLFEYFSETQRNKGNFPGRFSGRQFSNSRSEMNVSTLELGDSALYLCASSFSPWGEGSNYGYTFGSGTRLTVV.

This clone was counted a single time. The chain joins TRBV7-9 to TRBJ1-1; D is unresolved. CDR3 length equals 13 residues. Germline V gene lookup returns CDR1 SEHNR and CDR2 FQNEAQ (reference sequence). The V end was cut by 2 bases, the J end by 1 base, with 5 bases between. CDR3 DNA: TGTGCCAGCAGCTTACTCGGGAACACTGAAGCTTTCTTT. Protein: CASSLLGNTEAFF.

V usage is TRBV4-1 and J usage is TRBJ1-4, with no clear D. CDR1 MGHRA and CDR2 YSYEKL come from the germline V gene. This CDR3 has 14 amino acids. V shed 1 base and J shed 5 bases, with 8 bases lying between them. CDR3 loop: CASSQVAKNEKLFF. In DNA form, the CDR3 reads TGCGCCAGCAGCCAAGTGGCAAAAAATGAAAAACTGTTTTTT.

The V gene is TRBV29-1, the J gene TRBJ2-2; 10 bases line up with TRBD1. Trimming at V came to 4 bases and at J to 5 bases, leaving 10 bases not matched to a gene. CDR3 length: 16 residues. Looked up from germline, CDR1 is SQVTM and CDR2 is ANQGSEA. In DNA form, the CDR3 reads TGCAGCGTTGGGGACAGGGGCAACCGGGGGACCGGGGAGCTGTTTTTT. This translates into CSVGDRGNRGTGELFF.

The chain employs TRBV6-5 and TRBJ1-2, with 9 bases identical to TRBD1. The CDR3 consists of 14 residues. V dropped 8 bases and J dropped 6; count of bases not matched to a gene: 10. From germline, CDR1 is MNHEY and CDR2 SVGAGI. The CDR3 bases are TGTGCCAGCTGGGATTGGGACAGGGAGGATGGCTACACCTTC. This gives the protein CASWDWDREDGYTF.

In this sample, this clone turned up a few times. The chain is built from TRBV6-1 and TRBJ1-1; 12 nucleotides align to TRBD1. The CDR3 is made up of 16 amino acids. Germline CDR1 and CDR2: MNHNS and SASEGT. V trimming: 2 bases; J trimming: 10 bases; junction bases outside the gene matches: 11. CDR3 sequence reads: CASSEFLGQGARSAFF. The CDR3 bases are TGTGCCAGCAGTGAATTCTTGGGACAGGGGGCGAGATCAGCTTTCTTT.

The chain links TRBV30 to TRBJ1-2; D is perhaps TRBD1 (6 bases). Trimming pared 2 bases from V and 5 bases from J, leaving 6 bases between. The CDR3 runs 11 residues. Looked up from germline, CDR1 is GTSNPN and CDR2 is SVGIG (reference sequence). Here the CDR3 DNA reads TGTGCCTGGAGTACAGGGTATGGCTACACCTTC. Encoded protein: CAWSTGYGYTF.

J is TRBJ1-1 and V is TRBV9; 8 bases agree with TRBD1. After removal of 4 bases from V and 8 bases from J, the junction contained 10 bases not matched to a gene. This CDR3 is built from 14 residues. The germline CDR1 and CDR2 sequences are SGDLS and YYNGEE. The CDR3 reads CASSPPPDREEAFF. Here the CDR3 DNA reads TGTGCCAGCAGCCCTCCCCCGGACAGGGAGGAAGCTTTCTTT.

The chain is built from TRBV29-1 and TRBJ2-7, with 9 bases fitting TRBD2. After removal of 1 base from V and 2 bases from J, the junction contained 6 bases not matched to a gene. The germline V gene encodes CDR1 SQVTM and CDR2 ANQGSEA. The CDR3 totals 15 residues. CDR3 DNA: TGCAGCGTTGAAGTCCAAGCGGGAGGTCCCTACGAGCAGTACTTC. It translates to CSVEVQAGGPYEQYF.

This sequence joins TRBV5-4 and TRBJ1-6, with D possibly matching TRBD1 (6 bases). V was clipped by 4 bases and J by 10 bases, with 21 bases between them. The CDR3 runs to 16 residues. Germline CDR1 and CDR2: SGHNT and YYREEE (reference sequence). CDR3 coding DNA: TGTGCCAGCAGCACCGGGGAGGGGGGTTTACTCTCACCCCTCCACTTT. Encoded protein: CASSTGEGGLLSPLHF.

The J gene is TRBJ2-3, the V gene TRBV19; D remains unclear. This CDR3 spans 15 amino acids. Between the trimmed V and J ends, which lost 0 bases and 5 bases, there was a span of 12 bases. CDR1 is LNHDA and CDR2 is SQIVND in the germline V gene (reference sequence). The CDR3 coding sequence is TGTGCCAGTAGTATAGATCGGAGTCCCCGAGATACGCAGTATTTT. Translating gives CASSIDRSPRDTQYF.

The genes are TRBV28 and TRBJ2-3, with D perhaps TRBD2 (5 bases). V lost 5 bases and J lost 3, with 15 bases in between. This CDR3 spans 15 amino acids. CDR1 and CDR2 from the germline V gene are MDHEN and SYDVKM. The CDR3 sequence: CASSPMGRGTDTQYF. The CDR3, as DNA: TGTGCCAGCAGTCCCATGGGGAGAGGAACAGATACGCAGTATTTT.

In its sample, this clone was seen once. The chain has TRBV7-9 and TRBJ2-3; weak D call: TRBD2 (5 bases). This CDR3 spans 14 amino acids. The V gene's germline CDR1 is SEHNR and CDR2 FQNEAQ (reference sequence). The ends were cut back, 4 bases at V and 0 bases at J, with 8 bases in the middle. The CDR3 coding sequence is TGTGCCAGCAGCTCTCGGACTAGCACAGATACGCAGTATTTT. Translated, it gives CASSSRTSTDTQYF. Full variable domain (missing parts from reference TRBV7-9 and TRBJ2-3): DTGVSQNPRHKITKRGQNVTFRCDPISEHNRLYWYRQTLGQGPEFLTYFQNEAQLEKSRLLSDRFSAERPKGSFSTLEIQRTEQGDSAMYLCASSSRTSTDTQYFGPGTRLTVL.

This sequence joins TRBV21-1 and TRBJ1-2. TRBV21-1 is shown as a pseudogene. The CDR3 is made up of 15 amino acids. DNA for the CDR3: TGTGCCAGCAGCATCCCGAGGGCAGTTAACTATGGCTACACCTTC. Protein product: CASSIPRAVNYGYTF.

In this sample, this clone turned up once. The CDR3 spells CATSRDPLAGATDTQYF. The DNA for the CDR3 is TGTGCCACCAGCAGAGATCCCCTAGCGGGAGCAACAGATACGCAGTATTTT. The V call is TRBV15, the J call TRBJ2-3; 10 nucleotides line up with TRBD2. V was pared by 0 bases and J by 3 bases, with 6 bases of the junction left unmatched. CDR3 length equals 17 residues. Germline assignment: CDR1 LNHNV and CDR2 YYDKDF (reference sequence). The complete variable domain, with remaining parts taken from reference TRBV15 and TRBJ2-3, reads DAMVIQNPRYQVTQFGKPVTLSCSQTLNHNVMYWYQQKSSQAPKLLFHYYDKDFNNEADTPDNFQSRRPNTSFCFLDIRSPGLGDTAMYLCATSRDPLAGATDTQYFGPGTRLTVL.

The chain links TRBV28 to TRBJ1-1; D possibly corresponds to TRBD1 (5 bases). The CDR3 is 14 residues long. V shed 2 bases and J shed 4 bases, with 11 bases lying between them. Per germline, CDR1 MDHEN and CDR2 SYDVKM. DNA for the CDR3: TGTGCCAGCAGTTTAGTCCAGGGAGGCACTGAAGCTTTCTTT. Translated: CASSLVQGGTEAFF.

The DNA of the CDR3 is TGTGCCAGCAGTTTAGCCGTGCGGACCCAGTACTTC. Translation: CASSLAVRTQYF. This chain connects TRBV28 to TRBJ2-5; no clear D. CDR3 length: 12 residues. Germline CDR1 and CDR2: MDHEN and SYDVKM. V dropped 2 bases and J dropped 7 bases, with 8 bases sitting between them.

V and J are TRBV15 and TRBJ2-2; 8 bases are a match to TRBD2. The CDR3 is 17 residues long. Germline CDR1 is LNHNV and CDR2 is YYDKDF (reference sequence). J was trimmed by 1 base and V by 1 base; bases with no gene match: 5. CDR3 amino acids: CATSRVPAGGNTGELFF. In nucleotides, the CDR3 is TGTGCCACCAGCAGAGTTCCGGCGGGGGGGAACACCGGGGAGCTGTTTTTT.

V is TRBV6-6 and J is TRBJ2-7; 7 nucleotides agree with TRBD2. Germline CDR1 and CDR2: MNHNY and SVGAGI (reference sequence). CDR3 length: 12 residues. V shed 6 bases, J shed 6 bases, and the junction held 5 bases outside the gene matches. CDR3 amino acids: CASSGGLAEQYF. The CDR3 bases are TGTGCCAGCAGCGGGGGGTTGGCCGAGCAGTACTTC.